The rows below give T cell receptor beta chains drawn from one sample of a study of T cells in Graves' hyperthyroidism and ophthalmopathy. MiXCR was run by TCRdb on the multiplex PCR reads, yielding one entry per CDR3 protein. Here the sample spans some 620,000 distinct CDR3 sequences, 15% to 20% being singletons. Sequenced sample: blood. Source of these receptors: a woman in her twenties or thirties with Graves' hyperthyroidism. Both conserved end residues are part of each CDR3. A D gene is named only where the DNA matches it firmly. A row's size may be missing; if present it is once, few, many or a size class.

D gene: .; J gene: TRBJ1-5; V gene: TRBV5-1; clone size: .; CDR3 DNA: TGCGCCAGCAGCCTGGGCTCGCGGGATAGCAATCAGCCCCAGCATTTT; CDR3 protein: CASSLGSRDSNQPQHF
D gene: .; J gene: TRBJ2-5; V gene: TRBV29-1; clone size: few; CDR3 DNA: TGCAGCGTCAACCCACGTCTAGCAGGCGAGACCCAGTACTTC; CDR3 protein: CSVNPRLAGETQYF
D gene: .; J gene: TRBJ1-2; V gene: TRBV5-1; clone size: .; CDR3 DNA: TGCGCCAGCAGCTTGGGACAGTGCTATGGCTACACCTTC; CDR3 protein: CASSLGQCYGYTF
D gene: .; J gene: TRBJ1-5; V gene: TRBV5-1; clone size: .; CDR3 DNA: TGCGCCAGCAGCTTGTCGGCGGGGGACAATCAGCCCCAGCATTTT; CDR3 protein: CASSLSAGDNQPQHF
D gene: .; J gene: TRBJ2-2; V gene: TRBV9; clone size: .; CDR3 DNA: TGTGCCAGCAGCGTAGAGGCATCCGGGGAGCTGTTTTTT; CDR3 protein: CASSVEASGELFF
D gene: TRBD2; J gene: TRBJ2-1; V gene: TRBV5-1; clone size: .; CDR3 DNA: TGCGCCAGCAGCTTGATCTCTAGCGGGAGGAGCTCCTACAATGAGCAGTTCTTC; CDR3 protein: CASSLISSGRSSYNEQFF
D gene: TRBD1; J gene: TRBJ1-1; V gene: TRBV6-1; clone size: few; CDR3 DNA: TGTGCCAGCAGTGAAAAGGGGGCCAACACTGAAGCTTTCTTT; CDR3 protein: CASSEKGANTEAFF
D gene: .; J gene: TRBJ2-4; V gene: TRBV18; clone size: few; CDR3 DNA: TGTGCCAGCTCACGGGATAGATACCAGGACAAAAACATTCAGTACTTC; CDR3 protein: CASSRDRYQDKNIQYF
D gene: TRBD1; J gene: TRBJ2-7; V gene: TRBV6-1; clone size: many; CDR3 DNA: TGTGCCAGCAATCCAGGGGGCGCCTACGAGCAGTACTTC; CDR3 protein: CASNPGGAYEQYF
D gene: .; J gene: TRBJ1-1; V gene: TRBV19; clone size: .; CDR3 DNA: TGTGCCAGTAGTATATCAGGGGATTCGTATACTGAAGCTTTCTTT; CDR3 protein: CASSISGDSYTEAFF
D gene: TRBD1; J gene: TRBJ2-1; V gene: TRBV10-3; clone size: many; CDR3 DNA: TGTGCCATCAGTGACACAGGGGGCAAAGAGGTGGCCGACTACAATGAGCAGTTCTTC; CDR3 protein: CAISDTGGKEVADYNEQFF
D gene: .; J gene: TRBJ1-1; V gene: TRBV7-2; clone size: many; CDR3 DNA: TGTGCCAGCAGCCAGGACAGCCACTTGAACACTGAAGCTTTCTTT; CDR3 protein: CASSQDSHLNTEAFF
D gene: .; J gene: TRBJ1-2; V gene: TRBV30; clone size: few; CDR3 DNA: TGTGCCTGGAGCGCCAGGGGACGGAGTCACTATGGCTACACCTTC; CDR3 protein: CAWSARGRSHYGYTF
D gene: TRBD1; J gene: TRBJ2-1; V gene: TRBV5-1; clone size: .; CDR3 DNA: TGCGCCAGCAGCTTTCGGGACAGCCACGATAATGAGCAGTTCTTC; CDR3 protein: CASSFRDSHDNEQFF
D gene: TRBD2; J gene: TRBJ2-5; V gene: TRBV20-1; clone size: once; CDR3 DNA: TGCAGTGCTAGAGACCTAACTAGCGGGAGTACGAGAGAGACCCAGTACTTC; CDR3 protein: CSARDLTSGSTRETQYF
D gene: .; J gene: TRBJ2-3; V gene: TRBV18; clone size: .; CDR3 DNA: TGTGCCAGCACCCGGATTAGCGCTACCACAGATACGCAGTATTTT; CDR3 protein: CASTRISATTDTQYF
D gene: .; J gene: TRBJ1-1; V gene: TRBV30; clone size: many; CDR3 DNA: TGTGCCTGGAGCATGGGGAATCCTGAAGCTTTCTTT; CDR3 protein: CAWSMGNPEAFF
D gene: .; J gene: TRBJ1-5; V gene: TRBV12-3/TRBV12-4; clone size: many; CDR3 DNA: TGTGCCAGCAGCCCCGACCACAGCAATCAGCCCCAGCATTTT; CDR3 protein: CASSPDHSNQPQHF
D gene: TRBD2; J gene: TRBJ2-5; V gene: TRBV7-2; clone size: many; CDR3 DNA: TGTGCCAGCAGCTTGGGATCGCTCTCCACTAGCGGGAGAACGGAGACCCAGTACTTC; CDR3 protein: CASSLGSLSTSGRTETQYF
D gene: .; J gene: TRBJ2-7; V gene: TRBV30; clone size: many; CDR3 DNA: TGTGCCTGGCAGGGGGGAGGTTGGTACGAGCAGTACTTC; CDR3 protein: CAWQGGGWYEQYF
D gene: .; J gene: TRBJ1-2; V gene: TRBV29-1; clone size: many; CDR3 DNA: TGCAGCGTTGAACTAGGGCAGGGAGACTTCGGCTACACCTTC; CDR3 protein: CSVELGQGDFGYTF
D gene: .; J gene: TRBJ1-2; V gene: TRBV12-3/TRBV12-4; clone size: few; CDR3 DNA: TGTGCCAGCAGTTTCCGCCGAAGAAACTATGGCTACACCTTC; CDR3 protein: CASSFRRRNYGYTF
D gene: .; J gene: TRBJ2-7; V gene: TRBV13; clone size: .; CDR3 DNA: TGTGCCAGCAGCCCCGGGCGCCGCTACGAGCAGTACTTC; CDR3 protein: CASSPGRRYEQYF
D gene: TRBD1; J gene: TRBJ2-1; V gene: TRBV2; clone size: many; CDR3 DNA: TGTGCCAGCACCGGACAGGGATCCTACAATGAGCAGTTCTTC; CDR3 protein: CASTGQGSYNEQFF
D gene: .; J gene: TRBJ2-1; V gene: TRBV19; clone size: .; CDR3 DNA: TGTGCCAGTCTCTCGGGAAGGGGGGAGCAGTTCTTC; CDR3 protein: CASLSGRGEQFF
D gene: .; J gene: TRBJ2-2; V gene: TRBV20-1; clone size: once; CDR3 DNA: TGCAGTGCTAGAGAGAGGGACACCGGGGAGCTGTTTTTT; CDR3 protein: CSARERDTGELFF
D gene: .; J gene: TRBJ2-2; V gene: TRBV7-9; clone size: few; CDR3 DNA: TGTGCCAGACCTCAGACAGGAACGAACACCGGGGAGCTGTTTTTT; CDR3 protein: CARPQTGTNTGELFF
D gene: TRBD2; J gene: TRBJ2-3; V gene: TRBV5-1; clone size: few; CDR3 DNA: TGCGCCAGCAGCAAGACTAGCGGGAGTGCAGATACGCAGTATTTT; CDR3 protein: CASSKTSGSADTQYF
D gene: .; J gene: TRBJ2-7; V gene: TRBV7-9; clone size: .; CDR3 DNA: TGTGCCAGCAGCTTATTTATAGGTAGCTCCTACGAGCAGTACTTC; CDR3 protein: CASSLFIGSSYEQYF
D gene: TRBD1; J gene: TRBJ1-2; V gene: TRBV7-3; clone size: .; CDR3 DNA: TGTGCCAGCAGCTTAACGCGGGACAGGACGATCTATGGCTACACCTTC; CDR3 protein: CASSLTRDRTIYGYTF
D gene: .; J gene: TRBJ2-3; V gene: TRBV7-9; clone size: .; CDR3 DNA: TGTGCCAGCAGCCCCAAACGGCTTTCTAGCACAGATACGCAGTATTTT; CDR3 protein: CASSPKRLSSTDTQYF
D gene: TRBD2; J gene: TRBJ2-5; V gene: TRBV28; clone size: many; CDR3 DNA: TGTGCCAGCAGTTTAAAGGGAGCGGGAGGAGAGACCCAGTACTTC; CDR3 protein: CASSLKGAGGETQYF
D gene: .; J gene: TRBJ2-7; V gene: TRBV19; clone size: .; CDR3 DNA: TGTGCCAGTAAACCCGGGGTGACCGCCTACGAGCAGTACTTC; CDR3 protein: CASKPGVTAYEQYF
D gene: TRBD2; J gene: TRBJ2-3; V gene: TRBV5-1; clone size: .; CDR3 DNA: TGCGCCAGCAGCCAAGAGGCCCTCCCTAGCGGAGGGGGCACAGATACGCAGTATTTT; CDR3 protein: CASSQEALPSGGGTDTQYF
D gene: .; J gene: TRBJ2-7; V gene: TRBV7-2; clone size: many; CDR3 DNA: TGTGCCAGCAGCTTAATGGGGGGCTCCTACGAGCAGTACTTC; CDR3 protein: CASSLMGGSYEQYF
D gene: .; J gene: TRBJ2-3; V gene: TRBV27; clone size: many; CDR3 DNA: TGTGCCAGCAGTTTAGCGAGGTTTGCAGATACGCAGTATTTT; CDR3 protein: CASSLARFADTQYF
D gene: .; J gene: TRBJ2-5; V gene: TRBV24-1; clone size: many; CDR3 DNA: TGTGCCACCGGGGGGGCGAGCAGCGAAGAGACCCAGTACTTC; CDR3 protein: CATGGASSEETQYF
D gene: .; J gene: TRBJ2-6; V gene: TRBV30; clone size: .; CDR3 DNA: TGTGCCTGGAGTCCCGTGGGTGACTCTGGGGCCAACGTCCTGACTTTC; CDR3 protein: CAWSPVGDSGANVLTF
D gene: TRBD1; J gene: TRBJ1-5; V gene: TRBV7-9; clone size: few; CDR3 DNA: TGTGCCAGCAGCTTAGATACGACAGGGGGCCTGTATAGCAATCAGCCCCAGCATTTT; CDR3 protein: CASSLDTTGGLYSNQPQHF
D gene: TRBD2; J gene: TRBJ2-2; V gene: TRBV28; clone size: many; CDR3 DNA: TGTGCCAGCAGTTCACCCCCTAGCGGGTTTACCGGGGAGCTGTTTTTT; CDR3 protein: CASSSPPSGFTGELFF
D gene: .; J gene: TRBJ1-1; V gene: TRBV6-2/TRBV6-3; clone size: few; CDR3 DNA: TGTGCCAGCACTTACGTCATCAGGGCTTCAGTTCGCAACACTGAAGCTTTCTTT; CDR3 protein: CASTYVIRASVRNTEAFF
D gene: TRBD2; J gene: TRBJ2-5; V gene: TRBV6-1; clone size: .; CDR3 DNA: TGTGCCAGCAGTTCGACGACTAGCGGGAGTGATCAGGAGACCCAGTACTTC; CDR3 protein: CASSSTTSGSDQETQYF
D gene: .; J gene: TRBJ2-5; V gene: TRBV30; clone size: .; CDR3 DNA: TGTGCCTGGAACCCCGAGGGACGGCTCCAAGAGACCCAGTACTTC; CDR3 protein: CAWNPEGRLQETQYF
D gene: .; J gene: TRBJ2-7; V gene: TRBV11-2; clone size: many; CDR3 DNA: TGTGCCAGCAGCCAGTGGGAGATAAGCTACGAGCAGTACTTC; CDR3 protein: CASSQWEISYEQYF
D gene: .; J gene: TRBJ1-1; V gene: TRBV20-1; clone size: .; CDR3 DNA: TGCAGTGCTAAAAGGGCTTTGTATACTGAAGCTTTCTTT; CDR3 protein: CSAKRALYTEAFF
D gene: .; J gene: TRBJ1-2; V gene: TRBV2; clone size: many; CDR3 DNA: TGTGCCAGCAGTGAAGTGGGGCGTCGGGGCTACACCTTC; CDR3 protein: CASSEVGRRGYTF
D gene: .; J gene: TRBJ2-6; V gene: TRBV20-1; clone size: .; CDR3 DNA: TGCAGTGCTATCCGTAGCTCTGGGGCCAACGTCCTGACTTTC; CDR3 protein: CSAIRSSGANVLTF
D gene: TRBD2; J gene: TRBJ2-3; V gene: TRBV20-1; clone size: .; CDR3 DNA: TGCAGTGCTAGACCTAGCGGGAGTTTCGCCCAGTATTTT; CDR3 protein: CSARPSGSFAQYF